This T cell receptor (beta chain) was identified during a study of CD8 T cells in Susac syndrome. Notes on the study in general: The total CD8+ repertoires yielded sixteen Susac-specific public clones and the CD8+ TEMRA repertoires yielded a few.

The RNA input was 0.5 to 1 ug, and it was reverse transcribed with random hexamers. Across 54 Vbeta and 13 Jbeta, immunoSEQ multiplex PCR amplified TCR beta CDR3. TCRdb re-derived calls from the immunoSEQ multiplex PCR reads in MiXCR, one entry per CDR3 protein. This sample has some 110,000 distinct CDR3 sequences, with roughly 94% found just once. The V end lost 2 bases, the J end lost 2 bases, and 10 bases lay between the germline ends. Germline V CDR1 and CDR2: MNHEY, SMNVEV (reference sequence). The CDR3 runs to 15 residues. In regard to this clonotype: Its specificity is unknown.

The clonotype was recovered from a human donor with Susac syndrome. Material: CD8+ T cells from PBMCs. The chain uses TRBV27 and TRBJ2-1; D not resolved. The CDR3 region is CASSLIGQTYNEQFF. As DNA, the CDR3 is TGTGCCAGCAGTTTAATCGGGCAGACCTACAATGAGCAGTTCTTC.